This T cell receptor beta chain comes out of a study of T cell responses to AZD1222 COVID-19 vaccine. Assay used: immunoSEQ multiplex PCR; TCRdb lists only in-frame clones, some missing. The sample shows 100,000 to 150,000 clones, approximately 91% of them seen only once. The CDR3 is 14 residues long. The V gene end was trimmed by 1 base and the J gene end by 5 bases; junction bases not matched to a gene: 3. Germline V gene lookup returns CDR1 MNHNS and CDR2 SASEGT. The sample was peripheral blood, taken 28 days after the second AZD1222 dose. The chain has TRBV6-1 and TRBJ2-7; 9 bases are a match to TRBD1. This sequence originates from an adult who received the AZD1222 COVID-19 vaccine. CDR3: CASSEVYRGHEQYF. The CDR3, as DNA: TGTGCCAGCAGTGAAGTGTACAGGGGGCACGAGCAGTACTTC.